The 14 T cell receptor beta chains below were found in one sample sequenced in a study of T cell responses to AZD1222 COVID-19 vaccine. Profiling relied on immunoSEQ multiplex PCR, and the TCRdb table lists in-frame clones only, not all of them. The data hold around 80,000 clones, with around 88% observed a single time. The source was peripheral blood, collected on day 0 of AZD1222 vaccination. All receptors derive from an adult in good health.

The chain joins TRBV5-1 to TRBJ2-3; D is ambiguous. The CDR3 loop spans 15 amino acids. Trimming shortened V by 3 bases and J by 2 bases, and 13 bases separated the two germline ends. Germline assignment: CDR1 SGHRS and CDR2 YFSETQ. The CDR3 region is CASSSKGSSTDTQYF. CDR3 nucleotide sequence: TGCGCCAGCAGCTCTAAGGGTAGCTCCACAGATACGCAGTATTTT.

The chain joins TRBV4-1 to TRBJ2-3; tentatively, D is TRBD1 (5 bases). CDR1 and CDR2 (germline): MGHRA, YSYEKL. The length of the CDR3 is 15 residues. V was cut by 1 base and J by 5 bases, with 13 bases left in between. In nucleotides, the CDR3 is TGCGCCAGCAGCCAAGGGTTGGCAGACAGAGATACGCAGTATTTT. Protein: CASSQGLADRDTQYF.

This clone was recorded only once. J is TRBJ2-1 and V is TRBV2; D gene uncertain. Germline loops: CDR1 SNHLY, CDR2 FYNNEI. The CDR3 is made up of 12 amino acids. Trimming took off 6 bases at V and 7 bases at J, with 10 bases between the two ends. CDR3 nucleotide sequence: TGTGCCAGCAGATCCCTGGCGAATGAGCAGTTCTTC. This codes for CASRSLANEQFF.

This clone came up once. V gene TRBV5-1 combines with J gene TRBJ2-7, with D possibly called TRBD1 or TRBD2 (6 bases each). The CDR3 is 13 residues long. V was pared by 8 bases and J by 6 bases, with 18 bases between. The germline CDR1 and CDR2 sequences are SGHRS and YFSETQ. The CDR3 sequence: CASGGQGSTEQYF. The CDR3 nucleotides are TGCGCCAGTGGGGGGCAGGGTAGTACCGAGCAGTACTTC.

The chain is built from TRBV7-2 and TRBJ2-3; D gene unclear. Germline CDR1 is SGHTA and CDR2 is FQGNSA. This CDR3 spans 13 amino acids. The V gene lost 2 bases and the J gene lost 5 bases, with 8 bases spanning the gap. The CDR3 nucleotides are TGTGCCAGCAGCTTACCCGTCGAAGATACGCAGTATTTT. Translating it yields CASSLPVEDTQYF.

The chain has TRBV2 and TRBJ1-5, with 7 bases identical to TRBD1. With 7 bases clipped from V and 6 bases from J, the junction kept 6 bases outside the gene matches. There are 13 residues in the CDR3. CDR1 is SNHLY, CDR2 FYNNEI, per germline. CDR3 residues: CASNDREGQPQHF. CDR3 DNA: TGTGCCAGCAACGACAGGGAAGGTCAGCCCCAGCATTTT.

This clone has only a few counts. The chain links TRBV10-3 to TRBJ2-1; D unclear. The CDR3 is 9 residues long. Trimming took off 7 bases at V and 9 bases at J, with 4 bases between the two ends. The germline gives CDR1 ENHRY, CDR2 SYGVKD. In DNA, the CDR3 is TGTGCCATCAATGGTGAGCAGTTCTTC. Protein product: CAINGEQFF.

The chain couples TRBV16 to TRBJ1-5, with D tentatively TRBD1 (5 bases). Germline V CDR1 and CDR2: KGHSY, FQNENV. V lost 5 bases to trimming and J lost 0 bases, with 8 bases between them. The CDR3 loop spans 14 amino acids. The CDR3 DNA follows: TGTGCCAGCAGCGAGGGGAATAGCAATCAGCCCCAGCATTTT. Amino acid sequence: CASSEGNSNQPQHF.

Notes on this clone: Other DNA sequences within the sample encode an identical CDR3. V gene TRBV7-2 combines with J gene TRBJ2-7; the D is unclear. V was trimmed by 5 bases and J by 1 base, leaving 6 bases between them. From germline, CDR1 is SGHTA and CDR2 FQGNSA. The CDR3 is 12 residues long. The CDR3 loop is CASSPPSYEQYF. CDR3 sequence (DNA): TGTGCCAGCAGCCCGCCTTCCTACGAGCAGTACTTC.

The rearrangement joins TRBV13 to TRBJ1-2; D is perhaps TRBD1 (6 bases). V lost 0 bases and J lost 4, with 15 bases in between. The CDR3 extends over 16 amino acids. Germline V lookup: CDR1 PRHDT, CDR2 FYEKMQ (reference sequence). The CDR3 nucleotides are TGTGCCAGCAGCTTAGGCGGCAGGGGTGTGAGCTATGGCTACACCTTC. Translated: CASSLGGRGVSYGYTF.

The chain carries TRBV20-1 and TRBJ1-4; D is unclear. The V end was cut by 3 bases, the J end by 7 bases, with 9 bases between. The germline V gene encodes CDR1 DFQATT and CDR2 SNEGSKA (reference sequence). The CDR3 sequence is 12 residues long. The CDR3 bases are TGCAGTGCTAGTCTCAGGTTTGAAAAACTGTTTTTT. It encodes CSASLRFEKLFF.

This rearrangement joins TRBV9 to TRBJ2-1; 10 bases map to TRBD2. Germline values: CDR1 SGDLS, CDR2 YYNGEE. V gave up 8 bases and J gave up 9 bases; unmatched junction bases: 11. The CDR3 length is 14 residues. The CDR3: CASGLAGEVGEQFF. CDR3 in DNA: TGTGCCAGTGGCCTAGCGGGAGAGGTCGGTGAGCAGTTCTTC.

As DNA, the CDR3 is TGTGCCAGTAGTATCGGACTAGCGGGAGTCAATGAGCAGTTCTTC. Protein sequence: CASSIGLAGVNEQFF. V usage is TRBV19 and J usage is TRBJ2-1, with 13 bases fitting TRBD2. CDR1 and CDR2 from the germline V gene are LNHDA and SQIVND (reference sequence). CDR3 length: 15 residues. The V and J ends lost 3 bases and 6 bases, in that order; junction bases with no gene match: 2. The full variable domain, completed using reference TRBV19 and TRBJ2-1, is DGGITQSPKYLFRKEGQNVTLSCEQNLNHDAMYWYRQDPGQGLRLIYYSQIVNDFQKGDIAEGYSVSREKKESFPLTVTSAQKNPTAFYLCASSIGLAGVNEQFFGPGTRLTVL.

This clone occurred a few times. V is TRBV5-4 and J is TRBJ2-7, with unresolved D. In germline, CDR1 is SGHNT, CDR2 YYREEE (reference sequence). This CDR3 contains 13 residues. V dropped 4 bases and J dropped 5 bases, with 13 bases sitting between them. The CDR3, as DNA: TGTGCCAGCAGCATGGCACGTGGTAACGAGCAGTACTTC. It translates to CASSMARGNEQYF.